The clone carrying this T cell receptor (beta chain) was seen ten or more times. The antigen is not known. V was clipped by 2 bases and J by 4 bases; unmatched bases: 5. The V gene's germline CDR1 is SGHTS and CDR2 YDEGEE. The CDR3 has 14 residues. TCR beta CDR3 regions were amplified from RNA transcripts. First-round RT-PCR targeting the TCR CDR3 was performed with the HTBI primer set. TCRdb reprocessed the multiplex PCR reads via MiXCR and lists one record per CDR3 protein. Among roughly 360,000 distinct CDR3 sequences listed, roughly 14% were seen once. The PBMCs studied were ones that came from 8.5 to 10 ml fresh peripheral blood. The entry originates in a study of T cells in Graves' hyperthyroidism and ophthalmopathy. Study-level background: Before any treatment, at initial diagnosis, peripheral blood was collected. General study points: Within blood appeared most thyroid clonotypes that had expanded above 0.001.

The TCR originated in a young man with Graves' hyperthyroidism that later progressed to Graves' ophthalmopathy. This chain connects TRBV5-8 to TRBJ1-1; 7 nucleotides match TRBD1. The sample was blood. This CDR3 is CASSFRGDSTEAFF. The CDR3 coding sequence is TGTGCCAGCAGCTTCAGGGGGGATAGCACTGAAGCTTTCTTT.